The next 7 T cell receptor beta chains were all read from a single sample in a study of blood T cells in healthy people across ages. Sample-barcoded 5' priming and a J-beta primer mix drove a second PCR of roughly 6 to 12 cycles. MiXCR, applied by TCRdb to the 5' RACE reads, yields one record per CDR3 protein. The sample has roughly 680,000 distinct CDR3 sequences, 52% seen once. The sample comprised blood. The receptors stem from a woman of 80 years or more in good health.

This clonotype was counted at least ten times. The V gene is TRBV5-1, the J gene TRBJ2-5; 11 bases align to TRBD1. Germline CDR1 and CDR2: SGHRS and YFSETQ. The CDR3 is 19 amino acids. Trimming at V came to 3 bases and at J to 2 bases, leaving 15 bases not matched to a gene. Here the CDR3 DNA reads TGCGCCAGCAGCTCGCTCCTCGGACAGGGGGCTTGGGGACAAGAGACCCAGTACTTC. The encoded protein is CASSSLLGQGAWGQETQYF.

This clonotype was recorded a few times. The CDR3 coding sequence is TGCGCCAGCAGCTTGTCGGTGGGGGGGCTGGGCAATGAGCAGTTCTTC. It specifies CASSLSVGGLGNEQFF. The V call is TRBV5-1, the J call TRBJ2-1; the D gene is possibly TRBD2 (7 bases). The length of the CDR3 is 16 residues. The germline CDR1 and CDR2 sequences are SGHRS and YFSETQ. Between the trimmed V and J ends, which lost 1 base and 6 bases, there was a span of 17 bases.

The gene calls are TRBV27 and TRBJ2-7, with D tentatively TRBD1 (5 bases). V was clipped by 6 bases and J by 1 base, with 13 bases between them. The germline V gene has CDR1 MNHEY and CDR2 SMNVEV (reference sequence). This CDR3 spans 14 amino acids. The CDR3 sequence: CASSSADRSYEQYF. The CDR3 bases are TGTGCCAGCAGCTCGGCCGACAGATCCTACGAGCAGTACTTC.

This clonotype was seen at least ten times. CDR3 loop: CASSVQGAMNTEAFF. In DNA form, the CDR3 reads TGCGCCAGCAGCGTACAGGGAGCCATGAACACTGAAGCTTTCTTT. The chain links TRBV5-1 to TRBJ1-1, with a tentative D call TRBD1 (6 bases). In germline, CDR1 is SGHRS, CDR2 YFSETQ. V was shortened by 4 bases and J by 0 bases, with 13 bases between the two germline ends. This CDR3 is built from 15 residues.

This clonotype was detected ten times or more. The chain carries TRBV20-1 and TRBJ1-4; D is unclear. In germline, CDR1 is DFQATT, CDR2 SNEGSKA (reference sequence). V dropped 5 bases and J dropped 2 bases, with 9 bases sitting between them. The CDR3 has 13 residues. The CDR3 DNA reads TGCAGTGCTGGTACCGGGACTAATGAAAAACTGTTTTTT. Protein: CSAGTGTNEKLFF.

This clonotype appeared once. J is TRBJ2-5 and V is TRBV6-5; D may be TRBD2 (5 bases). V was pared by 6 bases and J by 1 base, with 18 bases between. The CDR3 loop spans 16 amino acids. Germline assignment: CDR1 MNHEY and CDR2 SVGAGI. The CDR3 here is CASRPRPAAVQETQYF. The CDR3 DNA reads TGTGCCAGCAGACCCCGGCCAGCGGCGGTCCAAGAGACCCAGTACTTC.

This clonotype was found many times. This CDR3 reads CASTSQPETQYF. In DNA form, the CDR3 reads TGTGCCAGCACTTCACAACCGGAGACCCAGTACTTC. V gene TRBV7-2 combines with J gene TRBJ2-5; D is uncertain. CDR1 and CDR2 from the germline V gene are SGHTA and FQGNSA. V was pared by 7 bases and J by 5 bases, with 11 bases between. The length of the CDR3 is 12 residues.